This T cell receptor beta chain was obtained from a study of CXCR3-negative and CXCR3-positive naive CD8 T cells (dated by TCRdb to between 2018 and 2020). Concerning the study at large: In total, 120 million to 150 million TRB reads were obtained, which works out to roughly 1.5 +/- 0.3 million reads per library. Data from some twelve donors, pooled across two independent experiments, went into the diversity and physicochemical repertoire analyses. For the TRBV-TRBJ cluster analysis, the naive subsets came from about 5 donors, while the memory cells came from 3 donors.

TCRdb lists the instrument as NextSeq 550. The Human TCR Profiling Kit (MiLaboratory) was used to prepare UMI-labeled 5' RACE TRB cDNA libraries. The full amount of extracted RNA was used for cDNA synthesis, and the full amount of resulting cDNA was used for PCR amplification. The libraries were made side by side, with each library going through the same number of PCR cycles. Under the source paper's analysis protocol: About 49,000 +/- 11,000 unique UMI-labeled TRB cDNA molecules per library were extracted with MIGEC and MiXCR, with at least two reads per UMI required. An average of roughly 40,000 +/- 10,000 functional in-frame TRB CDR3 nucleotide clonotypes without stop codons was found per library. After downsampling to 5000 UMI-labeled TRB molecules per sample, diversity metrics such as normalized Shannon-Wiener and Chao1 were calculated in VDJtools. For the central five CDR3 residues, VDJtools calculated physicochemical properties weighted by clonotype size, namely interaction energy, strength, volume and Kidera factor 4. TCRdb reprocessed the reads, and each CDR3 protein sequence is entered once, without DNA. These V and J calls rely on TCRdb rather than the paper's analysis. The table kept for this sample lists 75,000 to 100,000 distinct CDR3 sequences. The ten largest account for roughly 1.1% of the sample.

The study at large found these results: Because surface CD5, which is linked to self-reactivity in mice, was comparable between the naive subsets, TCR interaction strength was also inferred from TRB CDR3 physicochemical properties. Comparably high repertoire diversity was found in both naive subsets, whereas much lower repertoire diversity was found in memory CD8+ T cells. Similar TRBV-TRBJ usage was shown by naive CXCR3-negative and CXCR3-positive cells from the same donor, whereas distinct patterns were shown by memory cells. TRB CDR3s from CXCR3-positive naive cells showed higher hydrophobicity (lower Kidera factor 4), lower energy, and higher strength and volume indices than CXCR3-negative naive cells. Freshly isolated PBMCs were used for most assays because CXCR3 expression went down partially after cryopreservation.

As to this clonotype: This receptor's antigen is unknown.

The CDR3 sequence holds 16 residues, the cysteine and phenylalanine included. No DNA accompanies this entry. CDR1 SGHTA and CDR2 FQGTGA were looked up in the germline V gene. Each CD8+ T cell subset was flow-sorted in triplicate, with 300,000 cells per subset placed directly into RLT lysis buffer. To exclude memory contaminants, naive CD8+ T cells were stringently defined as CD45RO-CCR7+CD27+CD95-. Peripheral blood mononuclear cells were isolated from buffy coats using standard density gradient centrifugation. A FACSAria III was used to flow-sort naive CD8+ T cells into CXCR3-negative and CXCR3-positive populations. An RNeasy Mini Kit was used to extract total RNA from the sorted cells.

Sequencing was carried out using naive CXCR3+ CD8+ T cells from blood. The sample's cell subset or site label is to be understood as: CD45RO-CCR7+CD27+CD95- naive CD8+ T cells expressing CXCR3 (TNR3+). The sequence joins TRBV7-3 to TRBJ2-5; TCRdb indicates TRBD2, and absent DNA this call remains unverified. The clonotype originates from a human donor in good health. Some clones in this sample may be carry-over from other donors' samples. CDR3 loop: CASSLEASGAQETQYF.